The clone carrying this T cell receptor (beta chain) has a count of ten or more. The data belong to a study of CD8 T cells in ankylosing spondylitis. In germline, CDR1 is MGHRA, CDR2 YSYEKL. The CDR3 covers 17 residues. Deletions cut 0 bases from V and 2 bases from J, with 15 bases between. TCRdb independently ran MiXCR on the 5' RACE reads; one entry per CDR3 protein. The table records some 200,000 distinct CDR3 sequences, 20% to 30% of them present only once. This TCR derives from a male donor with ankylosing spondylitis or in good health (not recorded which). The chain recombines TRBV4-1 with TRBJ2-3; D unclear. Sequencing was performed on blood, either unsorted or a sorted T cell fraction (not recorded which). For the CDR3, the DNA is TGCGCCAGCAGCCAAGATCTGGTGAGGCGGTCCACAGATACGCAGTATTTT. This sequence encodes CASSQDLVRRSTDTQYF.